The TCR beta chain described here comes from a study of blood T cell repertoires in COVID-19. Germline CDR1 SNHLY, CDR2 FYNNEI. The CDR3 extends over 14 amino acids. Trimming at V came to 7 bases and at J to 6 bases, leaving 10 bases not matched to a gene. During the 2 weeks before they entered the study, exposed participants had met someone with a PCR-confirmed or clinician-diagnosed COVID-19 case. Original processing methods: Estimated nucleated cell counts came from reference gene primer amplification. Assay: immunoSEQ multiplex PCR; the TCRdb copy retains only in-frame clones and omits some. Clonal size and the V and J genes are those of that table, whereas D and trimming came from the DNA. Of roughly 320,000 clones in the sample, more than 90% were seen once.

Source material: PBMCs or T cells enriched from blood (not recorded which). The chain combines TRBV2 with TRBJ1-1, with 8 bases lining up with TRBD1. The sequence was obtained from a woman aged 25 to 39 who had been exposed to COVID-19. As DNA, the CDR3 is TGTGCCAGCATGTTGGAGACAGGGGTCTCTGAAGCTTTCTTT. It translates to CASMLETGVSEAFF.